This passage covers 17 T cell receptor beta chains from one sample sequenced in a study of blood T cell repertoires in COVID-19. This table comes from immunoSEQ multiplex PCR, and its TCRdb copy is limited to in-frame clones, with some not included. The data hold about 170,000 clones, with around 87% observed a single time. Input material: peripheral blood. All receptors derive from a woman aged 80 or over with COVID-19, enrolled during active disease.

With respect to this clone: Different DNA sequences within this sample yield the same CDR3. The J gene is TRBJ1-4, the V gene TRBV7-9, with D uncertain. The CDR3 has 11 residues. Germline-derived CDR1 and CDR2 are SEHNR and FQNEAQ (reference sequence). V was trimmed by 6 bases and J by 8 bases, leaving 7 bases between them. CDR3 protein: CASSPGEKLFF. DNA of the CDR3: TGTGCCAGCAGTCCGGGAGAAAAACTGTTTTTT.

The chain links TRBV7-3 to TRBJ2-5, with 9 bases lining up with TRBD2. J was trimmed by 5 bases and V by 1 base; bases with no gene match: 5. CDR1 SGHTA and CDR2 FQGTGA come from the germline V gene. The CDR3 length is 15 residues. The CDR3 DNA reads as TGTGCCAGCAGCTTAAACGGGGCGGGAGGGGAGACCCAGTACTTC. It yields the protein CASSLNGAGGETQYF.

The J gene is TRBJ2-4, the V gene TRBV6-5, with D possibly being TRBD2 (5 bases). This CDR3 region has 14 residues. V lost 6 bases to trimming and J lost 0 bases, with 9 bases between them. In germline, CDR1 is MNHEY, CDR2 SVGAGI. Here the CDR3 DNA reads TGTGCCAGCAGCATCGGGGAAGCCAAAAACATTCAGTACTTC. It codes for CASSIGEAKNIQYF.

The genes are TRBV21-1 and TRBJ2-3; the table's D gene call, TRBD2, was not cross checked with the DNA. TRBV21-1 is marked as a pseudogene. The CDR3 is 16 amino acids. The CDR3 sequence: CASSNRLAGAADTQYF. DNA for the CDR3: TGTGCCAGCAGCAACAGACTAGCGGGAGCGGCAGATACGCAGTATTTT.

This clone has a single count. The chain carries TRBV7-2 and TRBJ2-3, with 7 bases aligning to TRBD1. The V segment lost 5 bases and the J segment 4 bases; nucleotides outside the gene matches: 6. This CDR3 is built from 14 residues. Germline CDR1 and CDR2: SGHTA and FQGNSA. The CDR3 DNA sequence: TGTGCCAGCAGCCACCGACAGGGCGCAGATACGCAGTATTTT. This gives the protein CASSHRQGADTQYF. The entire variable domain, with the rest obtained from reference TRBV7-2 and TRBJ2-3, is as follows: GAGVSQSPSNKVTEKGKDVELRCDPISGHTALYWYRQSLGQGLEFLIYFQGNSAPDKSGLPSDRFSAERTGGSVSTLTIQRTQQEDSAVYLCASSHRQGADTQYFGPGTRLTVL.

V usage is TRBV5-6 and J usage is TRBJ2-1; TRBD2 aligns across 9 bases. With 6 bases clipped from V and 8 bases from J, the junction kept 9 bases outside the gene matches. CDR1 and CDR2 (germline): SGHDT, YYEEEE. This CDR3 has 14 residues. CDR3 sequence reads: CASTLAGEKDEQFF. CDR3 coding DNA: TGTGCCAGCACCTTAGCGGGAGAGAAAGATGAGCAGTTCTTC.

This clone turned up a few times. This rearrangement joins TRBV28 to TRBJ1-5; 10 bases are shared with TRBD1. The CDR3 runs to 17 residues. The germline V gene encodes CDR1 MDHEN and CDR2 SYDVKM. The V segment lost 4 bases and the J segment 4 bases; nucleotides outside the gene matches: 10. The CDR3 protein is CASSSGTGVTLNQPQHF. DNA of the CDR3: TGTGCCAGCAGTTCCGGGACAGGGGTCACCCTTAATCAGCCCCAGCATTTT.

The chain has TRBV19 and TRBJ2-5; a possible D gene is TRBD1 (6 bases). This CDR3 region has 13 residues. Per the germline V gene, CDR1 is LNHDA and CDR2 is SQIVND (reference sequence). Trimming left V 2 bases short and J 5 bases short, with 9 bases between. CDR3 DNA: TGTGCCAGTAGTATAAGGGGGTCCGAGACCCAGTACTTC. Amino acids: CASSIRGSETQYF.

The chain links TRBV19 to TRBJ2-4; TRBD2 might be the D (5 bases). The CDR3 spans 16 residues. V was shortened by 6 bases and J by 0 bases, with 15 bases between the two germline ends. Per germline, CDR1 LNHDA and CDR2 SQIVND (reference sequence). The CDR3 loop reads CASRDSTGVAKNIQYF. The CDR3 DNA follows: TGTGCCAGTAGGGACTCGACTGGTGTAGCCAAAAACATTCAGTACTTC.

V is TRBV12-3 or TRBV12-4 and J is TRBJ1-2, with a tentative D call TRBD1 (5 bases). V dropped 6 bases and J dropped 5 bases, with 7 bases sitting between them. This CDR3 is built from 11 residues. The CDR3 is CASSDRYGYTF. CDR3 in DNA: TGTGCCAGCAGCGACAGATATGGCTACACCTTC.

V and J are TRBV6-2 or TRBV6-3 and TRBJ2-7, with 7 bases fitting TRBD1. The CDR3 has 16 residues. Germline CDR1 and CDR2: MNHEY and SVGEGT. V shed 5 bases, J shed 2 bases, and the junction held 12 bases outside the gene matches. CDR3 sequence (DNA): TGTGCCAGCAGTGATTCGGGACAGTATACTCCCTACGAGCAGTACTTC. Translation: CASSDSGQYTPYEQYF.

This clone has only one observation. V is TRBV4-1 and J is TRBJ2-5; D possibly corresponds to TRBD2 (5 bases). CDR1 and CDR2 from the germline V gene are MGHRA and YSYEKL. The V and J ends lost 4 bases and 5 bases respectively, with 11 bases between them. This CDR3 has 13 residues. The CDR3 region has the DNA TGCGCCAGCAGCCCCACTCGAGGGGAGACCCAGTACTTC. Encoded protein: CASSPTRGETQYF.

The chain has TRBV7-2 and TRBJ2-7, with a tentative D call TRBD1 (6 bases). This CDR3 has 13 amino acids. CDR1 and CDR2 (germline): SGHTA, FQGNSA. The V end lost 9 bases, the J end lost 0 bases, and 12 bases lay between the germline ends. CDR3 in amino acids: CASKKGDSYEQYF. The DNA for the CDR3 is TGTGCCAGTAAGAAGGGGGACTCCTACGAGCAGTACTTC.

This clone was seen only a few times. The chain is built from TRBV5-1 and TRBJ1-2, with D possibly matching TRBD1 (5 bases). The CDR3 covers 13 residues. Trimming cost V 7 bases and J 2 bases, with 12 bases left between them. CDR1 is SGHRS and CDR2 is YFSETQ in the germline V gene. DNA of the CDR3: TGCGCCAGCGCTGAGACAGAAAACTATGGCTACACCTTC. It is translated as CASAETENYGYTF.

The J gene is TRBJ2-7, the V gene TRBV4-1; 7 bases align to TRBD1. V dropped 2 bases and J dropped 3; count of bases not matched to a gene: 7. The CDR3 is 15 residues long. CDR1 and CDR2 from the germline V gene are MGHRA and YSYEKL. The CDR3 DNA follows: TGCGCCAGCAGCCAAATAGACAGGGCCCACTACGAGCAGTACTTC. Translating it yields CASSQIDRAHYEQYF.

The DNA for the CDR3 is TGTGCCAGCAGTGAAGTTGAGGGATTCTATGGCTACACCTTC. Translating it yields CASSEVEGFYGYTF. The V gene is TRBV6-1, the J gene TRBJ1-2; unclear D gene. CDR3 length: 14 residues. Trimming removed 1 base at V and 4 bases at J, with 10 bases between. Germline lookup yields CDR1 MNHNS and CDR2 SASEGT.

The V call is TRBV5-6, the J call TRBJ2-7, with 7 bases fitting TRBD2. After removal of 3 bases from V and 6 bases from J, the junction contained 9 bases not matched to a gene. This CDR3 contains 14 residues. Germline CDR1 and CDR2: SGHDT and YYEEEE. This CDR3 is CASSWGGPGGEQYF. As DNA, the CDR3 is TGTGCCAGCAGCTGGGGGGGTCCGGGCGGCGAGCAGTACTTC.